Below are 15 T cell receptor beta chains sequenced from a single sample in a study of cytomegalovirus exposure and HLA in healthy donors. 60 Vbeta and 13 Jbeta primers were used in PCR. Generated by immunoSEQ multiplex PCR, the TCRdb table keeps only in-frame clones and is missing some. The sample yields 200,000 to 250,000 clones, 70% to 85% seen once. Sequences were obtained from PBMCs. These receptors all stem from a woman between 40 and 55 years old in good health and CMV-seronegative.

This clone was counted a single time. The V call is TRBV5-4, the J call TRBJ2-5, with D possibly being TRBD1 (5 bases). The CDR3 contains 15 residues. The germline CDR1 and CDR2 sequences are SGHNT and YYREEE (reference sequence). V was pared by 3 bases and J by 4 bases, with 16 bases between. CDR3 bases: TGTGCCAGCAGCTCTGGCAGGGTCAACGGAGAGACCCAGTACTTC. Translating gives CASSSGRVNGETQYF. Full variable domain (remainder filled in from reference TRBV5-4 and TRBJ2-5): ETGVTQSPTHLIKTRGQQVTLRCSSQSGHNTVSWYQQALGQGPQFIFQYYREEENGRGNFPPRFSGLQFPNYSSELNVNALELDDSALYLCASSSGRVNGETQYFGPGTRLLVL.

This rearrangement joins TRBV30 to TRBJ1-5; 9 nucleotides line up with TRBD1. This CDR3 spans 13 amino acids. J gave up 2 bases and V 5 bases, and 1 base lay outside the gene matches. Germline lookup yields CDR1 GTSNPN and CDR2 SVGIG (reference sequence). The CDR3 DNA sequence: TGTGCCTGGGGGGACAGGGGCAATCAGCCCCAGCATTTT. This translates into CAWGDRGNQPQHF.

The J gene is TRBJ1-5, the V gene TRBV19; D possibly corresponds to TRBD1 (5 bases). The V end was cut by 7 bases, the J end by 4 bases, with 20 bases between. This CDR3 is built from 16 residues. The germline CDR1 and CDR2 sequences are LNHDA and SQIVND (reference sequence). The CDR3 coding sequence is TGTGCCAGTAACCCCATTCCCGGACAACCTAATCAGCCCCAGCATTTT. As protein: CASNPIPGQPNQPQHF.

This chain uses TRBV4-2 with TRBJ2-5; no clear D. The CDR3 has 14 amino acids. Trimming stripped 2 bases from V and 1 base from J, with 8 bases between. Germline CDR1 and CDR2: LGHNA and YNFKEQ. In DNA form, the CDR3 reads TGTGCCAGCAGCCAAAAAGACACCCAAGAGACCCAGTACTTC. Residues: CASSQKDTQETQYF.

The chain joins TRBV27 to TRBJ2-7; TRBD1 matches 9 bases. Unmatched junction bases numbered 16, after V lost 2 bases and J lost 2 bases. Germline V gives CDR1 MNHEY, CDR2 SMNVEV (reference sequence). This CDR3 has 19 residues. In DNA form, the CDR3 reads TGTGCCAGCAGTTTAAGGTTGTCCCGACAGGGGGGCGTAACCTACGAGCAGTACTTC. Protein sequence: CASSLRLSRQGGVTYEQYF.

The V gene is TRBV7-6, the J gene TRBJ2-7; tentatively, D is TRBD1 (6 bases). The CDR3 runs to 14 residues. Germline CDR1 is SGHVS and CDR2 is FNYEAQ. Deletions cut 3 bases from V and 6 bases from J, with 15 bases between. CDR3 in amino acids: CASSFGQGSFEQYF. The CDR3 region has the DNA TGTGCCAGCAGCTTTGGGCAGGGGTCATTCGAGCAGTACTTC. The full variable domain, completed using reference TRBV7-6 and TRBJ2-7, is GAGVSQSPRYKVTKRGQDVALRCDPISGHVSLYWYRQALGQGPEFLTYFNYEAQQDKSGLPNDRFSAERPEGSISTLTIQRTEQRDSAMYRCASSFGQGSFEQYFGPGTRLTVT.

V is TRBV12-5 and J is TRBJ1-5; D call uncertain. The germline gives CDR1 LGHNT, CDR2 FRNRAP. The CDR3 has 14 residues. V was shortened by 2 bases and J by 0 bases, with 5 bases between the two germline ends. CDR3 amino acids: CASGLKSSNQPQHF. The CDR3 region has the DNA TGTGCTAGTGGTTTGAAGAGTAGCAATCAGCCCCAGCATTTT.

The chain combines TRBV7-3 with TRBJ1-2; 7 positions agree with TRBD1. CDR1 is SGHTA and CDR2 is FQGTGA in the germline V gene. The length of the CDR3 is 14 residues. V was clipped by 5 bases and J by 5 bases; unmatched bases: 8. The CDR3 DNA is TGTGCCAGCAGCCCCCTAGGGGACAGATATGGCTACACCTTC. It yields the protein CASSPLGDRYGYTF.

The genes are TRBV19 and TRBJ1-5; tentatively, D is TRBD1 (6 bases). The V and J ends lost 6 bases and 5 bases respectively, with 14 bases between them. Germline lookup yields CDR1 LNHDA and CDR2 SQIVND (reference sequence). The CDR3 sequence is 14 residues long. In DNA form, the CDR3 reads TGTGCCAGTAGGGAGCGCGGGGGCTATCAGCCCCAGCATTTT. This encodes CASRERGGYQPQHF.

This clone was detected a few times. The J gene is TRBJ1-5, the V gene TRBV7-2; D is unresolved. This CDR3 comprises 15 residues. Germline loops: CDR1 SGHTA, CDR2 FQGNSA. Trimming took off 5 bases at V and 0 bases at J, with 11 bases between the two ends. CDR3 nucleotides: TGTGCCAGCAGCCCAATGAGCGGTAGCAATCAGCCCCAGCATTTT. Translating gives CASSPMSGSNQPQHF.

The gene calls are TRBV6-5 and TRBJ2-2, with TRBD2 matching 11 bases. The CDR3 totals 15 residues. J was trimmed by 7 bases and V by 5 bases; bases with no gene match: 6. CDR1 is MNHEY and CDR2 is SVGAGI in the germline V gene. The DNA for the CDR3 is TGTGCCAGCAGTGGGATAGCGGGGGGGGGCGGGGAGCTGTTTTTT. Translation gives CASSGIAGGGGELFF.

The chain couples TRBV2 to TRBJ2-6, with D unresolved. This CDR3 region has 13 residues. Deletions cut 7 bases from V and 2 bases from J, with 6 bases between. CDR1 and CDR2 from the germline V gene are SNHLY and FYNNEI. CDR3 sequence reads: CASTQAGANVLTF. CDR3 DNA sequence: TGTGCCAGCACGCAGGCTGGGGCCAACGTCCTGACTTTC.

V and J are TRBV12-5 and TRBJ1-5; 10 nucleotides align to TRBD1. The CDR3 consists of 14 residues. Per the germline V gene, CDR1 is LGHNT and CDR2 is FRNRAP. Germline trimming cut 5 bases from V and 5 bases from J; bases unmatched to any gene: 3. The CDR3 sequence is CASGTGQGDQPQHF. As DNA, the CDR3 is TGTGCTAGTGGTACAGGACAGGGGGATCAGCCCCAGCATTTT. The full variable domain, its missing parts supplied by reference TRBV12-5 and TRBJ1-5, is DARVTQTPRHKVTEMGQEVTMRCQPILGHNTVFWYRQTMMQGLELLAYFRNRAPLDDSGMPKDRFSAEMPDATLATLKIQPSEPRDSAVYFCASGTGQGDQPQHFGDGTRLSIL.

The gene calls are TRBV6-5 and TRBJ1-1, with 10 bases identical to TRBD1. V shed 6 bases, J shed 3 bases, and the junction held 4 bases outside the gene matches. The CDR3 length is 14 residues. CDR1 is MNHEY, CDR2 SVGAGI, per germline. The CDR3 here is CASRRGQGDTEAFF. The CDR3 nucleotides read TGTGCCAGCAGGAGAGGACAGGGGGACACTGAAGCTTTCTTT.

V is TRBV19 and J is TRBJ1-2, with TRBD1 matching over 7 bases. V dropped 4 bases and J dropped 4; count of bases not matched to a gene: 9. The length of the CDR3 is 15 residues. Germline lookup yields CDR1 LNHDA and CDR2 SQIVND (reference sequence). This CDR3 is CASSTTGVPSYGYTF. The CDR3 DNA is TGTGCCAGTAGTACTACAGGGGTCCCTAGCTATGGCTACACCTTC. Together with reference TRBV19 and TRBJ1-2, the CDR3 gives the full variable domain: DGGITQSPKYLFRKEGQNVTLSCEQNLNHDAMYWYRQDPGQGLRLIYYSQIVNDFQKGDIAEGYSVSREKKESFPLTVTSAQKNPTAFYLCASSTTGVPSYGYTFGSGTRLTVV.